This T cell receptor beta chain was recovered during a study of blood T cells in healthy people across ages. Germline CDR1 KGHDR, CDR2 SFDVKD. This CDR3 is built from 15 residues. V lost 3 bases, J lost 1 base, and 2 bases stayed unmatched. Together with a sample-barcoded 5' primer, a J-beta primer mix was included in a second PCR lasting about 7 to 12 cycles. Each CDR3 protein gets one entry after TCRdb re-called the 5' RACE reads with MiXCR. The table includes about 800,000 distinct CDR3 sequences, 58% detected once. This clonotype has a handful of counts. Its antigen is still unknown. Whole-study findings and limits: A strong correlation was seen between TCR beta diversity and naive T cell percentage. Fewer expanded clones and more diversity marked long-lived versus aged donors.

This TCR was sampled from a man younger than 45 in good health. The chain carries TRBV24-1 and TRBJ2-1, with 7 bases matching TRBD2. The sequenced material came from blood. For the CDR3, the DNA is TGTGCCACCAGTGATGCAGCGGGATCCTACAATGAGCAGTTCTTC. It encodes CATSDAAGSYNEQFF.